This T cell receptor beta chain emerged from a study of post-analysis software for immune sequencing data. This CDR3 contains 14 residues. The germline gives CDR1 SNHLY, CDR2 FYNNEI. Libraries were made from TCR beta cDNA, and they carried unique molecular identifiers. A single record per CDR3 protein comes from TCRdb applying MiXCR to the PCR reads. The sample yields 820,000 or so distinct CDR3 sequences, around 53% seen once. Regarding the study as a whole: The normalized Chao1 diversity of multiple sclerosis patients was significantly lower than that of controls. Patients carried 5 or 6 TRBV segments more frequently than controls did, and TRBV5-6, TRBV5-1 and TRBV20-1 were among them.

This clonotype was picked up a small number of times. Its antigen remains unidentified. Sequenced input: blood. The origin of this receptor is a girl between 10 and 17 years old with multiple sclerosis. The rearrangement links TRBV2 to TRBJ2-5, with unresolved D. Judging by the DNA end, TRBJ2-7 fits better; the J call may be wrong. CDR3 amino acids: CASKNHPRLDEQYF. In DNA form, the CDR3 reads TGTGCCAGCAAAAATCATCCCCGGCTTGACGAGCAGTACTTC.